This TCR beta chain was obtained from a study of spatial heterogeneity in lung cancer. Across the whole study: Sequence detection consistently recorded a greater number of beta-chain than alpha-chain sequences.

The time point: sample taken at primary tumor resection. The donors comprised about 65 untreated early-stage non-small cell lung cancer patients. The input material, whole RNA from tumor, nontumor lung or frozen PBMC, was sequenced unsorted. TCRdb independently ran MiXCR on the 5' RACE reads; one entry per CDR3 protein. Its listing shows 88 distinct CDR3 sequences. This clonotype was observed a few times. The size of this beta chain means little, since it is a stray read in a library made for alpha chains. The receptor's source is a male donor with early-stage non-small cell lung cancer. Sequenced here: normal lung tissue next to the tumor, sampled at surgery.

The CDR3 loop reads CSVEDLRQGAFFNNEQFF. The CDR3 DNA reads as TGCAGCGTTGAAGATCTGCGACAGGGGGCATTCTTTAACAATGAGCAGTTCTTC. The chain carries TRBV29-1 and TRBJ2-1; 10 bases are a match to TRBD1. Germline V CDR1 and CDR2: SQVTM, ANQGSEA. Trimming at V came to 0 bases and at J to 5 bases, leaving 13 bases not matched to a gene. The CDR3 covers 18 residues.